This TCR beta chain was retrieved from a study of blood T cell repertoires in COVID-19. About the research overall: Whether acute or convalescent, the COVID-19 samples came from the United States, Italy and Spain. T cells, B-cell-depleted T cells, or PBMCs provided the cDNA or gDNA that served as material.

Enrollees, about 18 to 95 years old, lived in approximately 24 US areas. V was trimmed by 1 base and J by 7 bases, leaving 17 bases between them. Germline CDR1 reads SNHLY; CDR2 reads FYNNEI. The CDR3 is made up of 16 amino acids. In the source study's methods: Amplification with reference gene primers provided the estimates of nucleated cell counts. The repertoire was sequenced with immunoSEQ multiplex PCR; TCRdb's copy has only in-frame clones and lacks some. The D gene and trimming were derived from the DNA, and the V and J assignments and clone size from that table. The sample has roughly 250,000 clones, 80% to 95% seen once. The table lists this clone with a few counts.

V usage is TRBV2 and J usage is TRBJ1-5, with D uncertain. The sequence was obtained from a woman in her late teens or twenties who had recovered from COVID-19. The specimen sequenced was PBMCs or T cells enriched from blood (not recorded which). This CDR3 reads CASSEGSSAWEQPQHF. The CDR3 DNA reads TGTGCCAGCAGTGAAGGCTCAAGCGCCTGGGAGCAGCCCCAGCATTTT. Drawing the rest from reference TRBV2 and TRBJ1-5, the complete variable domain is EPEVTQTPSHQVTQMGQEVILRCVPISNHLYFYWYRQILGQKVEFLVSFYNNEISEKSEIFDDQFSVERPDGSNFTLKIRSTKLEDSAMYFCASSEGSSAWEQPQHFGDGTRLSIL.